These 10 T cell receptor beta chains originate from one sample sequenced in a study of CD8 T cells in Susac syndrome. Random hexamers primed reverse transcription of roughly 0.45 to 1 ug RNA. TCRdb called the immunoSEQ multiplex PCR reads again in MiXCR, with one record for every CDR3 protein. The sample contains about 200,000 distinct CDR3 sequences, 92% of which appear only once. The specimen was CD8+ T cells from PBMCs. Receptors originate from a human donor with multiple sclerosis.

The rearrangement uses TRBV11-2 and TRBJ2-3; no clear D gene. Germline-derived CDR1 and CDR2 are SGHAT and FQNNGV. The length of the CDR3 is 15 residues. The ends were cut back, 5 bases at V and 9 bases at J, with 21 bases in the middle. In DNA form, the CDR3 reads TGTGCCAGCAGCGACGGGTCCACGGCAGTAGAGACGCAGTATTTT. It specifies CASSDGSTAVETQYF.

This CDR3 is CASSYKMRDTDGYGYTF. The DNA of the CDR3 is TGTGCCAGCAGCTATAAGATGAGGGACACCGACGGCTATGGCTACACCTTC. The rearrangement uses TRBV3-1 and TRBJ1-2; TRBD1 might be the D (6 bases). V was cut by 5 bases and J by 4 bases, with 23 bases left in between. The CDR3 consists of 17 residues. Germline V gives CDR1 LGHDT, CDR2 YNNKEL (reference sequence).

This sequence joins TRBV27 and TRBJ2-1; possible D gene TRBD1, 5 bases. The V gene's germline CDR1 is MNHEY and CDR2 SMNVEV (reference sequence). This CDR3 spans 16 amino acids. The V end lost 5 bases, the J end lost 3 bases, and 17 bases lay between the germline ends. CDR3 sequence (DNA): TGTGCCAGCAGTACCCGAGACAGACTTCACTACAATGAGCAGTTCTTC. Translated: CASSTRDRLHYNEQFF.

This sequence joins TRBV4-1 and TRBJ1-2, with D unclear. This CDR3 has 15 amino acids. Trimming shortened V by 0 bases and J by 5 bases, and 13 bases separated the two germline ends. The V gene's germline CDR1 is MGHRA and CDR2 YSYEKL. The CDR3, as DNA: TGCGCCAGCAGCCAAGAAGTGGACCCACAATATGGCTACACCTTC. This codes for CASSQEVDPQYGYTF.

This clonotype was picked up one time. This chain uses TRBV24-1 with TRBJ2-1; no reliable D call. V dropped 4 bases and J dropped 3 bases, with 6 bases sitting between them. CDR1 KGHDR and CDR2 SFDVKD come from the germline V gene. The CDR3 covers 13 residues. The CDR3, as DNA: TGTGCCACCAGTGACGGAAACTACAATGAGCAGTTCTTC. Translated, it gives CATSDGNYNEQFF.

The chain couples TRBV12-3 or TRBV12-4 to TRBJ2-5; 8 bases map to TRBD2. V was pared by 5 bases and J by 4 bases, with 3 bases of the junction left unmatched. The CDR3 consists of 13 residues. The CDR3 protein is CASSLGTRETQYF. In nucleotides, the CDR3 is TGTGCCAGCAGTCTGGGGACTAGAGAGACCCAGTACTTC.

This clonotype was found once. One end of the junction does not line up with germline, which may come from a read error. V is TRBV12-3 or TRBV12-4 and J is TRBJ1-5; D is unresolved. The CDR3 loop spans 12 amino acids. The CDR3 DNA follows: TGTGCCAGCAGCTCGGGGAATCACCCCCAGCATTTT. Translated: CASSSGNHPQHF.

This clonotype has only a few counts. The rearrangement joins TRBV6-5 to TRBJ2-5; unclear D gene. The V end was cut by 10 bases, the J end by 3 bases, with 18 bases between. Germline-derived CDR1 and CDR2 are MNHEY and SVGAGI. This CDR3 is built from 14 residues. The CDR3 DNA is TGTGCCACCACTCCACTGAATAGGGAAGAGACCCAGTACTTC. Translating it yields CATTPLNREETQYF.

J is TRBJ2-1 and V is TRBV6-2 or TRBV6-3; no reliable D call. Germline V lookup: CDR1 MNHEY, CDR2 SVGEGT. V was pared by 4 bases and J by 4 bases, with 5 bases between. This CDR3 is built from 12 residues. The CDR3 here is CASSSGYNEQFF. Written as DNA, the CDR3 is TGTGCCAGCAGTTCTGGGTACAATGAGCAGTTCTTC.

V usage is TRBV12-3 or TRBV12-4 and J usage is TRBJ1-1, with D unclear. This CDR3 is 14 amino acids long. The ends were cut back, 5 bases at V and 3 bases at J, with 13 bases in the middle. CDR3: CASSTNSRDTEAFF. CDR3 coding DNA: TGTGCCAGCAGTACCAACTCTCGTGACACTGAAGCTTTCTTT.